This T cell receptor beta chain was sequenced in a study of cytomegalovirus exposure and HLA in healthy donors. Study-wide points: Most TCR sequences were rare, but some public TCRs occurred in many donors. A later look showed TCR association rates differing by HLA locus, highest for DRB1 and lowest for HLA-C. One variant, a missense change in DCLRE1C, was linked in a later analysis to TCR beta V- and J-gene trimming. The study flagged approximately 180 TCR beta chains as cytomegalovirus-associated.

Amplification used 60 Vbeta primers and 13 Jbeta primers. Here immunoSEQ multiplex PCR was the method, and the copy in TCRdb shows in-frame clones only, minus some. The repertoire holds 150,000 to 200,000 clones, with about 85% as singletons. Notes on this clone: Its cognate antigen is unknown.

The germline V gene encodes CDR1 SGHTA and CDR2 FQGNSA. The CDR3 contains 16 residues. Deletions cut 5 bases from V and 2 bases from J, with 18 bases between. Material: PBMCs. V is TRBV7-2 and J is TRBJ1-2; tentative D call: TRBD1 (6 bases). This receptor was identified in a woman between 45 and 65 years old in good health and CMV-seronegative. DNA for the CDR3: TGTGCCAGCAGCATAAGACAGGTCCCACTCAACTATGGCTACACCTTC. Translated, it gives CASSIRQVPLNYGYTF.